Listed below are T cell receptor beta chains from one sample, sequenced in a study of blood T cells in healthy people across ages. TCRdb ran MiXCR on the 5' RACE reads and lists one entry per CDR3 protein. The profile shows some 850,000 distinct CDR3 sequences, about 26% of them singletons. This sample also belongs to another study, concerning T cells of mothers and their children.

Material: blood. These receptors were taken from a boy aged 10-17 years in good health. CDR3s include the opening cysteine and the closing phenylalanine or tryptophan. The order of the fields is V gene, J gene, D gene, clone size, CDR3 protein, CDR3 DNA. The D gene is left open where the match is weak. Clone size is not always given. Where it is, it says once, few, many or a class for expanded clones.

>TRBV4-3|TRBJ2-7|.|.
CASSQELNNYEQYF
TGCGCCAGCAGCCAAGAATTAAACAACTACGAGCAGTACTTC
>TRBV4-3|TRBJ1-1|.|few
CASSQEYGLVNTEAFF
TGCGCCAGCAGCCAAGAGTACGGTTTAGTGAACACTGAAGCTTTCTTT
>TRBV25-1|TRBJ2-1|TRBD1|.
CASSPGQGASSYNEQFF
TGTGCCAGCAGTCCGGGACAGGGGGCGAGTTCCTACAATGAGCAGTTCTTC
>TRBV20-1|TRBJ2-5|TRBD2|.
CSAKTGTSGGRYETQYF
TGCAGTGCTAAAACCGGGACTAGCGGGGGGCGGTATGAGACCCAGTACTTC
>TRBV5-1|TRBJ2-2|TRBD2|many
CASSPRLAGYTGELFF
TGCGCCAGCAGCCCCAGACTAGCGGGATACACCGGGGAGCTGTTTTTT
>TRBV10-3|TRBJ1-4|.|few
CAISPGGLGEKLFF
TGTGCCATCAGCCCTGGCGGGTTGGGTGAAAAACTGTTTTTT
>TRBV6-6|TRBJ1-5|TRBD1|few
CASRMTGNSNQPQHF
TGTGCCAGCAGAATGACAGGGAATAGCAATCAGCCCCAGCATTTT
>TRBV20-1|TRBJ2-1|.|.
CSASKGWGNEQFF
TGCAGTGCTAGTAAGGGATGGGGAAATGAGCAGTTCTTC
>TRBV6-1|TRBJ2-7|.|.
CASSEGPGLYEQYF
TGTGCCAGCAGTGAAGGACCAGGTCTCTACGAGCAGTACTTC
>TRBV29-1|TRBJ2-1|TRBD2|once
CSVHKLAGGPREQFF
TGCAGCGTTCACAAACTAGCGGGGGGGCCGCGTGAGCAGTTCTTC
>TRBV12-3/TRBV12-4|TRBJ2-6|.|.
CASSPGVRGANVLTF
TGTGCCAGCAGCCCAGGGGTAAGGGGGGCCAACGTCCTGACTTTC
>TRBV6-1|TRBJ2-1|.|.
CASSDKSYSYNEQFF
TGTGCCAGCAGTGATAAATCCTACTCCTACAATGAGCAGTTCTTC
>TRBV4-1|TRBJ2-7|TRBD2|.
CASSHLRGGAYEQYF
TGCGCCAGCAGCCACCTGCGGGGGGGCGCCTACGAGCAGTACTTC
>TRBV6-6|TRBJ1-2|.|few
CASSYPQGGNYGYTF
TGTGCCAGCAGTTACCCCCAGGGTGGGAACTATGGCTACACCTTC
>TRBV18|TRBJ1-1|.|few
CASSLAEGATEAFF
TGTGCCAGCTCACTCGCGGAGGGCGCGACTGAAGCTTTCTTT
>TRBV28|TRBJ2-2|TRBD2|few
CASRRGARTGELFF
TGTGCCAGCAGGCGGGGGGCACGGACCGGGGAGCTGTTTTTT
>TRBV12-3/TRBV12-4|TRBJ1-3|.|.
CASRMGGWSSGNTIYF
TGTGCCAGCAGGATGGGAGGTTGGAGTTCTGGAAACACCATATATTTT
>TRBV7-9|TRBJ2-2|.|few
CASSLEGGELFF
TGTGCCAGCAGCTTGGAAGGCGGGGAGCTGTTTTTT
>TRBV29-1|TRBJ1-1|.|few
CSAGAGANTEAFF
TGCAGCGCCGGAGCCGGGGCGAACACTGAAGCTTTCTTT
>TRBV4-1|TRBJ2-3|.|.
CASSRGLGGYTDTQYF
TGCGCCAGCAGCCGTGGCCTCGGGGGATACACAGATACGCAGTATTTT
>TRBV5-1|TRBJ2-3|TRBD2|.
CASSLGTRTTDTQYF
TGCGCCAGCAGCTTGGGGACTAGGACCACAGATACGCAGTATTTT
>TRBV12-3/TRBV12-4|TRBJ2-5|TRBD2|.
CASAGLAKETQYF
TGTGCCAGCGCGGGACTAGCTAAAGAGACCCAGTACTTC
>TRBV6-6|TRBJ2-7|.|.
CASSYSNRGYEQYF
TGTGCCAGCAGTTACTCGAATCGGGGGTACGAGCAGTACTTC
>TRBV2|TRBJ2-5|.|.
CASTRKREDPFF
TGTGCCAGCACCAGAAAGAGGGAGGACCCGTTCTTC
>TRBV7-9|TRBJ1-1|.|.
CASSLVDGFGEDTEAFF
TGTGCCAGCAGCTTAGTAGATGGGTTCGGGGAGGACACTGAAGCTTTCTTT
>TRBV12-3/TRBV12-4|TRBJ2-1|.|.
CASSSDEQFF
TGTGCCAGCAGTTCCGACGAGCAGTTCTTC
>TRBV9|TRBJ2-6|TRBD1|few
CASNSGGSSGANVLTF
TGTGCCAGCAACTCAGGGGGATCCTCTGGGGCCAACGTCCTGACTTTC
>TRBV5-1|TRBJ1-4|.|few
CASSLVSEATNEKLFF
TGCGCCAGCAGCTTGGTGTCGGAGGCAACTAATGAAAAACTGTTTTTT
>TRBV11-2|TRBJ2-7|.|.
CASSPSQGYRYEQYF
TGTGCCAGCAGCCCCTCCCAGGGGTATCGGTACGAGCAGTACTTC
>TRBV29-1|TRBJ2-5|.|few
CSVRGSGQETQYF
TGCAGCGTGAGGGGTTCGGGGCAAGAGACCCAGTACTTC
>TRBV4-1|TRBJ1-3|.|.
CASSLAGRAESSGNTIYF
TGCGCCAGCAGCCTGGCAGGCAGGGCCGAATCCTCTGGAAACACCATATATTTT
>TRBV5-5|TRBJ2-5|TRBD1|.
CASSNRDRDETQYF
TGTGCCAGCAGCAACCGGGACAGGGACGAGACCCAGTACTTC
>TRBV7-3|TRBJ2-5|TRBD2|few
CASSPGASGETQYF
TGTGCCAGCAGCCCAGGGGCTAGCGGGGAGACCCAGTACTTC
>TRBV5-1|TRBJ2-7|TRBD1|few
CASSFGFSGTGEEQYF
TGCGCCAGCAGCTTTGGCTTTTCCGGGACAGGGGAAGAGCAGTACTTC
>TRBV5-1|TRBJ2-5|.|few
CASSLDSLYQETQYF
TGCGCCAGCAGCTTGGACAGCCTTTACCAAGAGACCCAGTACTTC
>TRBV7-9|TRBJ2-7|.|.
CASSTRQDHEQYF
TGTGCCAGCAGCACCCGACAGGACCACGAGCAGTACTTC
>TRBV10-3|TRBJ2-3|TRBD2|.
CAIRGDGGGKTDTQYF
TGTGCCATCAGGGGCGATGGCGGGGGTAAGACAGATACGCAGTATTTT
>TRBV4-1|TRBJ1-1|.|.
CASSLGSPGGTEAFF
TGCGCCAGCAGCCTAGGATCGCCCGGGGGGACTGAAGCTTTCTTT
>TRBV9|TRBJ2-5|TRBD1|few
CASSIQGAEETQYF
TGTGCCAGCAGCATACAGGGGGCGGAAGAGACCCAGTACTTC
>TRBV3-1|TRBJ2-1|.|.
CASSQELGRGPYNEQFF
TGTGCCAGCAGCCAAGAATTGGGGAGGGGGCCCTACAATGAGCAGTTCTTC
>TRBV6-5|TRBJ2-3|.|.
CASSPTLSSTDTQYF
TGTGCCAGCAGTCCAACACTATCGAGCACAGATACGCAGTATTTT
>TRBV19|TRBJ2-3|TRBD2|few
CASSKARFGLAGADTQYF
TGTGCCAGTAGTAAGGCCCGGTTCGGACTAGCGGGGGCAGATACGCAGTATTTT
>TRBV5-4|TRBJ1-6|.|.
CASSLGVQRAGNSPLHF
TGTGCCAGCAGCTTGGGGGTACAAAGAGCCGGTAATTCACCCCTCCACTTT
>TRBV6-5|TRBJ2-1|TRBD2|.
CASRTGTSGGSSYNEQFF
TGTGCCAGCAGAACCGGGACTAGCGGGGGGAGCTCCTACAATGAGCAGTTCTTC
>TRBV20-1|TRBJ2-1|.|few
CSARAEWGAEQFF
TGCAGTGCTAGAGCCGAATGGGGGGCTGAGCAGTTCTTC
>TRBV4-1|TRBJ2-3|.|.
CASSQEAARTDTQYF
TGCGCCAGCAGCCAAGAGGCAGCTCGCACAGATACGCAGTATTTT
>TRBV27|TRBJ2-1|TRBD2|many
CASSLGGAYNEQFF
TGTGCCAGCAGCCTCGGGGGGGCCTACAATGAGCAGTTCTTC
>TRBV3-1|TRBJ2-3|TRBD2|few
CASTHGGARGDTQYF
TGTGCCAGCACCCACGGGGGGGCCCGTGGAGATACGCAGTATTTT
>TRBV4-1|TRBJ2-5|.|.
CASSQNRDFTQETQYF
TGCGCCAGCAGCCAAAACCGGGACTTTACACAAGAGACCCAGTACTTC
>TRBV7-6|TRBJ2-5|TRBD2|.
CASSLVAGGYDQYF
TGTGCCAGCAGCTTAGTGGCGGGGGGCTACGACCAGTACTTC
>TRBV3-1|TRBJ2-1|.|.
CASSQARGALSSYNEQFF
TGTGCCAGCAGCCAAGCCCGGGGAGCACTTAGTTCCTACAATGAGCAGTTCTTC
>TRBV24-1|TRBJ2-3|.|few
CATSVTGRVTDTQYF
TGTGCCACCAGTGTTACGGGTAGGGTCACAGATACGCAGTATTTT
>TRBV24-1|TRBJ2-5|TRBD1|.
CATSDSGQGETQYF
TGTGCCACCAGTGACTCGGGACAGGGAGAGACCCAGTACTTC
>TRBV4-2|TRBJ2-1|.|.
CASSRSGRSTYNEQFF
TGTGCCAGCAGCCGAAGTGGTCGGTCCACCTACAATGAGCAGTTCTTC
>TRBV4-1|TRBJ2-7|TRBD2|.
CANSQGWSGATYEQYF
TGCGCCAACAGCCAAGGGTGGAGCGGGGCGACCTACGAGCAGTACTTC
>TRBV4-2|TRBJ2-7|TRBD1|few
CASSHRSTGDEQYF
TGTGCCAGCAGCCACCGTTCGACAGGGGACGAGCAGTACTTC
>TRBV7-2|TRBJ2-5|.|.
CASSLATAAETQYF
TGTGCCAGCAGCTTAGCCACAGCAGCAGAGACCCAGTACTTC
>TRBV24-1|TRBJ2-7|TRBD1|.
CATSDTTGGNEQYF
TGTGCCACCAGTGACACGACAGGGGGCAACGAGCAGTACTTC